This TCR beta chain came from a study of blood T cells in healthy people across ages. On the study more broadly: Template switching recovered approximately one barcoded beta molecule for every two T cells. Findings and caveats of the study: Higher diversity, along with more naive CD4+ cells, distinguished long-lived donors from aged donors.

This clonotype was observed a handful of times. The antigen remains undetermined. The second PCR ran roughly 6 to 12 cycles with a sample-barcoded 5' primer and J-beta primers. TCRdb used MiXCR to reprocess the 5' RACE reads, holding one entry per CDR3 protein. This table has about 830,000 distinct CDR3 sequences, about 62% appearing once. PBMCs numbering at least 6 million were isolated per sample. The authors extracted at least 6 micrograms of total RNA per sample. The CDR3 contains 13 residues. The ends were cut back, 5 bases at V and 1 base at J, with 5 bases in the middle. CDR1 and CDR2 (germline): SEHNR, FQNEAQ (reference sequence).

V usage is TRBV7-9 and J usage is TRBJ2-2; D not resolved. Sequencing used blood. The clonotype comes from a man aged 30 to 45 in good health. The CDR3 DNA reads as TGTGCCAGCAGCGGCCAGAACACCGGGGAGCTGTTTTTT. It translates to CASSGQNTGELFF.